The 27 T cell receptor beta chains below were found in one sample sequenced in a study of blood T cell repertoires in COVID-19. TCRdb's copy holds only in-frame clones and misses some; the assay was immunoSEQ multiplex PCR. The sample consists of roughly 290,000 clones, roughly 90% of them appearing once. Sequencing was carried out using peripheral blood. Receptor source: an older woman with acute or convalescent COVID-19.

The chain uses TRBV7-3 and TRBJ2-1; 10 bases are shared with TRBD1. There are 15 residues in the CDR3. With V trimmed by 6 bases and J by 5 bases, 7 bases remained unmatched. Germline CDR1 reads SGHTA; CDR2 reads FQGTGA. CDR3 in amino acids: CASRRTGGSDNEQFF. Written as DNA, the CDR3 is TGTGCCAGCAGACGGACAGGGGGATCCGACAATGAGCAGTTCTTC.

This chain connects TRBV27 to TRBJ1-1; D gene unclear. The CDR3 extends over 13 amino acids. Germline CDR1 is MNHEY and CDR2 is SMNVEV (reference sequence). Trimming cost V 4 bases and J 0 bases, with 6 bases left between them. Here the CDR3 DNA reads TGTGCCAGCAGTTCCCGGGTGAACACTGAAGCTTTCTTT. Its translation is CASSSRVNTEAFF.

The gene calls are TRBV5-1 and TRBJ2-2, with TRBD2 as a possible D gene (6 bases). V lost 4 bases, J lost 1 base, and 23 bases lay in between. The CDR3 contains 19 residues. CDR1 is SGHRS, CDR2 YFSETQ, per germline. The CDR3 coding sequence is TGCGCCAGCAGCCCGCCCAGACTAGGAGCCCTGGGGAACACCGGGGAGCTGTTTTTT. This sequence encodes CASSPPRLGALGNTGELFF.

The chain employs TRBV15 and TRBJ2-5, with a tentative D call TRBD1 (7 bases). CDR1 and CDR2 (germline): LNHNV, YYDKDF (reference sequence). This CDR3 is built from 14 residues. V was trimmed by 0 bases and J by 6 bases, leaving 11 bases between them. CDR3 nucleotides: TGTGCCACCAGCAGAGAGGCAGGGGGGCAGACCCAGTACTTC. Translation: CATSREAGGQTQYF.

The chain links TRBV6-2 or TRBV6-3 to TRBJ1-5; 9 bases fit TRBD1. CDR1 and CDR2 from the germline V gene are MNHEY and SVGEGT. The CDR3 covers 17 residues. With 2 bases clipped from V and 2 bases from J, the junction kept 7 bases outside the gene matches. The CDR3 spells CASSYGTGWDRNQPQHF. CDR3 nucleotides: TGTGCCAGCAGTTACGGGACAGGGTGGGATCGCAATCAGCCCCAGCATTTT.

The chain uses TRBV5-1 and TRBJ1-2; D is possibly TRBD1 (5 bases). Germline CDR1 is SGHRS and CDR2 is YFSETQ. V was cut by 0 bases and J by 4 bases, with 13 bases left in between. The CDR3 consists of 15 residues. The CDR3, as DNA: TGCGCCAGCAGCTTGGCCGGGGGGGAAGGCTATGGCTACACCTTC. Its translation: CASSLAGGEGYGYTF.

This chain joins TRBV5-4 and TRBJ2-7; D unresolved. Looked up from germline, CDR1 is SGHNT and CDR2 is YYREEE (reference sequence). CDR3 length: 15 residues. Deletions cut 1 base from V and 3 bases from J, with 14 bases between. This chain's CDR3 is CASSLPPPSDYEQYF. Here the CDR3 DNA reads TGTGCCAGCAGCTTGCCCCCTCCGAGCGACTACGAGCAGTACTTC.

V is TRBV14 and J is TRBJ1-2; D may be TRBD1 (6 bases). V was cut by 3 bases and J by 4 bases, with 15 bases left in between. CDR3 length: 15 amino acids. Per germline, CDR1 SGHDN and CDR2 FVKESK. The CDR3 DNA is TGTGCCAGCAGCCATATTGGGGCGGACAGCTATGGCTACACCTTC. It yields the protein CASSHIGADSYGYTF.

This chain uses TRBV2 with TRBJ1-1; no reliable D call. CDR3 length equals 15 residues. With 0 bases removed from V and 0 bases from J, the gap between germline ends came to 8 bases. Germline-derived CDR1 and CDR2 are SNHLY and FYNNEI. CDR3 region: CASSEALRMNTEAFF. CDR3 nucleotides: TGTGCCAGCAGTGAAGCGCTCAGAATGAACACTGAAGCTTTCTTT.

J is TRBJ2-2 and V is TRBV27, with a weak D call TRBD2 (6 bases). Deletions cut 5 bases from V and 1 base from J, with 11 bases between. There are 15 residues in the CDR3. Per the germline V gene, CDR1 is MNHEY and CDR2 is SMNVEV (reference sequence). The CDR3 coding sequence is TGTGCCAGCAGTCCACGGAGGGTGAACACCGGGGAGCTGTTTTTT. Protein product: CASSPRRVNTGELFF.

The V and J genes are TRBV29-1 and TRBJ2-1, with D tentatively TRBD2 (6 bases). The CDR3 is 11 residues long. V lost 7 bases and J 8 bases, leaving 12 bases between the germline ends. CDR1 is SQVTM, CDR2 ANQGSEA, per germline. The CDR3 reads CSARLVDEQFF. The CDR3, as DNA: TGCAGCGCCCGACTAGTAGATGAGCAGTTCTTC.

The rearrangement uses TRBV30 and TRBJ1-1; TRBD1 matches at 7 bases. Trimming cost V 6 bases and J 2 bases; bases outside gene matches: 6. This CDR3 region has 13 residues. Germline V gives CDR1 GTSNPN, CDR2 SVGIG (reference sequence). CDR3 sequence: CACAYRGNTEAFF. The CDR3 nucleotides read TGTGCCTGCGCTTACAGGGGAAACACTGAAGCTTTCTTT. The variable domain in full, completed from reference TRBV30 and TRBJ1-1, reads SQTIHQWPATLVQPVGSPLSLECTVEGTSNPNLYWYRQAAGRGLQLLFYSVGIGQISSEVPQNLSASRPQDRQFILSSKKLLLSDSGFYLCACAYRGNTEAFFGQGTRLTVV.

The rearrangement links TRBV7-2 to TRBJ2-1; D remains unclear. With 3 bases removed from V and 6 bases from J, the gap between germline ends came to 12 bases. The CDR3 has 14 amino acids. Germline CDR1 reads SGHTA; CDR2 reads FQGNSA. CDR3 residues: CASSFSTLANEQFF. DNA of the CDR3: TGTGCCAGCAGCTTTTCAACGTTAGCCAATGAGCAGTTCTTC. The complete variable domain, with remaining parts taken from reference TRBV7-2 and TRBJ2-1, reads GAGVSQSPSNKVTEKGKDVELRCDPISGHTALYWYRQSLGQGLEFLIYFQGNSAPDKSGLPSDRFSAERTGGSVSTLTIQRTQQEDSAVYLCASSFSTLANEQFFGPGTRLTVL.

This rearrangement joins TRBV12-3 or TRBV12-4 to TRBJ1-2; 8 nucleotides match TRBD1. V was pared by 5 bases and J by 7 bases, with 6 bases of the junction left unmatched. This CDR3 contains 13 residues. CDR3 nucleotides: TGTGCCAGCAGTCCATACAGGGGGGGTGGCTACACCTTC. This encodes CASSPYRGGGYTF.

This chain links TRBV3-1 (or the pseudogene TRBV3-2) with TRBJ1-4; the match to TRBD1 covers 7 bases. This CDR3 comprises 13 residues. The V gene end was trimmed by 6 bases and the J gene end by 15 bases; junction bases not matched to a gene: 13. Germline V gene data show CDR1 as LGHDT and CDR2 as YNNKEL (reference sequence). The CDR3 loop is CASRRGQSGGVFF. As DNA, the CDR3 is TGTGCCAGCAGGCGGGGACAGTCCGGAGGGGTGTTTTTT.

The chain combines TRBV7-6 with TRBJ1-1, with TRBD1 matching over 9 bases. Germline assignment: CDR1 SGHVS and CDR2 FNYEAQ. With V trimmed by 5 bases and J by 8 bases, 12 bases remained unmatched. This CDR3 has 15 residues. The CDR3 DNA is TGTGCCAGCAGCCCCCGGGACAGGGTAGTCGACGAAGCTTTCTTT. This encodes CASSPRDRVVDEAFF.

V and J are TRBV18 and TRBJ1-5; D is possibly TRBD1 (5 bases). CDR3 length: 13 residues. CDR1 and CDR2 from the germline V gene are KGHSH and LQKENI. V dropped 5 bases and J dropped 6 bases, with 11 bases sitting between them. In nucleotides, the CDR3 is TGTGCCAGCTCATCGGGGGGAGGTCAGCCCCAGCATTTT. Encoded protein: CASSSGGGQPQHF.

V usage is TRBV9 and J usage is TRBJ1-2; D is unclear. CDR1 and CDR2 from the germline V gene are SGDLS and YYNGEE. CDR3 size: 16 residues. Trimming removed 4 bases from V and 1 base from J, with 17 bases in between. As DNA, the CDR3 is TGTGCCAGCAGCACGACGCCGGGAATGGGTAACTATGGCTACACCTTC. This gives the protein CASSTTPGMGNYGYTF.

CDR3 protein: CASSQYPGTAYGYTF. As DNA, the CDR3 is TGCGCCAGCAGCCAATACCCCGGGACAGCCTATGGCTACACCTTC. V is TRBV4-3 and J is TRBJ1-2; 7 bases align to TRBD1. Germline assignment: CDR1 LGHNA and CDR2 YSLEER. The CDR3 sequence is 15 residues long. Losses at the gene ends were 2 bases for V and 4 bases for J; bases not matched to a gene: 7.

In DNA, the CDR3 is TGTGCCAGCAGCGCCACCGGACAGGGCGATTCACCCCTCCACTTT. It codes for CASSATGQGDSPLHF. The V and J genes are TRBV9 and TRBJ1-6, with 8 bases that match TRBD1. The CDR3 has 15 amino acids. Germline values: CDR1 SGDLS, CDR2 YYNGEE. V gave up 3 bases and J gave up 8 bases; unmatched junction bases: 7.

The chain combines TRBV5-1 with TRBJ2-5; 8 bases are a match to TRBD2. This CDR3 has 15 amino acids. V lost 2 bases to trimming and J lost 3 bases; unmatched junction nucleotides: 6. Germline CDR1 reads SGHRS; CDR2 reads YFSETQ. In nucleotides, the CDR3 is TGCGCCAGCAGCTTCCAACCAGCGGGGGAAGAGACCCAGTACTTC. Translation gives CASSFQPAGEETQYF.

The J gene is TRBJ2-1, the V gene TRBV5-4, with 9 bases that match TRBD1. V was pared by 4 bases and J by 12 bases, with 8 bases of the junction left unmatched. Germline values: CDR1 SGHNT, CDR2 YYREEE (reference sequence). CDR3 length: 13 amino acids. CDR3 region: CASSLGQGIRQFF. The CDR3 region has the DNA TGTGCCAGCAGCCTAGGACAGGGGATAAGGCAGTTCTTC.

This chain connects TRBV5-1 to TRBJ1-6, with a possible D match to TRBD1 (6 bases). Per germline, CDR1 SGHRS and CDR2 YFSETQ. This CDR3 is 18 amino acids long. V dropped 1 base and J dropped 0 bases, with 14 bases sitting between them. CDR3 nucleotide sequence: TGCGCCAGCAGCTTGAGGCAGGGGATGAGCTCCTATAATTCACCCCTCCACTTT. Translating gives CASSLRQGMSSYNSPLHF.

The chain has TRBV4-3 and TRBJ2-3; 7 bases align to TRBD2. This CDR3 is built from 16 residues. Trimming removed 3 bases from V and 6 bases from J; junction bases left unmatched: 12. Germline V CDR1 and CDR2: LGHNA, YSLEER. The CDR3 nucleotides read TGCGCCAGCAGCCAGGGCGGGACTACTCTGGGGGATACGCAGTATTTT. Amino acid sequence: CASSQGGTTLGDTQYF.

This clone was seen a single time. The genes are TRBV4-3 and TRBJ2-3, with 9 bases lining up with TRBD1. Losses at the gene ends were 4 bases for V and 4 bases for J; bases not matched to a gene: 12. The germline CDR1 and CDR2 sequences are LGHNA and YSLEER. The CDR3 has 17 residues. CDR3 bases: TGCGCCAGCAGCCCTGGGACGGGACAGGGCGGAGCAGATACGCAGTATTTT. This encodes CASSPGTGQGGADTQYF.

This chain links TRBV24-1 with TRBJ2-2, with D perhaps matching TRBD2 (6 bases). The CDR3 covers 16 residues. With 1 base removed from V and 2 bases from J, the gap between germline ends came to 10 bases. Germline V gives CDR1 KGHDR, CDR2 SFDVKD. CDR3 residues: CATSDFGTPNTGELFF. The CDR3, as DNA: TGTGCCACCAGTGATTTCGGGACTCCAAACACCGGGGAGCTGTTTTTT.

DNA of the CDR3: TGTGCCAGCAGCTTAGCTAGGGGAGGGCACACTGAAGCTTTCTTT. Protein: CASSLARGGHTEAFF. The gene calls are TRBV7-9 and TRBJ1-1, with TRBD1 as a possible D gene (5 bases). Germline V CDR1 and CDR2: SEHNR, FQNEAQ (reference sequence). The V end was cut by 0 bases, the J end by 3 bases, with 11 bases between. The CDR3 runs to 15 residues. Variable domain in full (rest from reference TRBV7-9 and TRBJ1-1): DTGVSQNPRHKITKRGQNVTFRCDPISEHNRLYWYRQTLGQGPEFLTYFQNEAQLEKSRLLSDRFSAERPKGSFSTLEIQRTEQGDSAMYLCASSLARGGHTEAFFGQGTRLTVV.